A selection of T cell receptor beta chains follows, all from one sample in a study of shared clonotypes between healthy human individuals. Only in-frame clones appear in the TCRdb table, and some are missing; sequencing was by immunoSEQ multiplex PCR. The sample lists roughly 2.5 million clones; more than 90% were seen once. The sample comprised naive CD4+ T cells sorted from blood. All receptors derive from a man aged 18 to 30 in good health. CDR3s include the opening cysteine and the closing phenylalanine or tryptophan. The order of the fields is V gene, J gene, D gene, CDR3 DNA, CDR3 protein. The D gene is left open where the match is weak.

V: TRBV5-5; J: TRBJ1-1; D: TRBD1; DNA: TGTGCCAGCAGCTTGGTAGGGGGCCCCTGGCAGGGGGCCTCTGAAGCTTTCTTT; CDR3: CASSLVGGPWQGASEAFF
V: TRBV6-1; J: TRBJ1-6; D: -; DNA: TGTGCCAGCTCCCCAGGCATGGGTTCACCCCTCCACTTT; CDR3: CASSPGMGSPLHF
V: TRBV19; J: TRBJ2-2; D: -; DNA: TGTGCCAGTAGTATAGGTCCGGACGGGAGATCGAACACCGGGGAGCTGTTTTTT; CDR3: CASSIGPDGRSNTGELFF
V: TRBV5-6; J: TRBJ2-7; D: -; DNA: TGTGCCAGCCGTTCCTCAGGGGTACAATTCTACGAGCAGTACTTC; CDR3: CASRSSGVQFYEQYF
V: TRBV5-4; J: TRBJ2-2; D: TRBD2; DNA: TGTGCTTACCCCGGGGGACTAGCGGGAGGGGGCACCGGGGAGCTGTTTTTT; CDR3: CAYPGGLAGGGTGELFF
V: TRBV6-5; J: TRBJ1-2; D: -; DNA: TGTGCCAGCCGTCGTGGAGGGGACTATGGCTACACCTTC; CDR3: CASRRGGDYGYTF
V: TRBV7-9; J: TRBJ1-6; D: -; DNA: TGTGCCAGCAGCTTACTAGGGCAGGGAGAATCACCCCTCCACTTT; CDR3: CASSLLGQGESPLHF
V: TRBV9; J: TRBJ2-2; D: -; DNA: TGTGCCAGCACCCGTTCCCTCATGAATAACGGGGAGCTGTTTTTT; CDR3: CASTRSLMNNGELFF
V: TRBV7-2; J: TRBJ2-1; D: TRBD2; DNA: TGTGCCAGCAGCCGGCTAGCGGGAGGGTTTTTTAACAATGAGCAGTTCTTC; CDR3: CASSRLAGGFFNNEQFF
V: TRBV7-9; J: TRBJ2-1; D: -; DNA: TGTGCCAGCAGCTTAGGGACAAACAATGAGCAGTTCTTC; CDR3: CASSLGTNNEQFF
V: TRBV19; J: TRBJ1-1; D: -; DNA: TGTGCCAGTAGTTACAGGGAAAGGACGCGTGAAGCTTTCTTT; CDR3: CASSYRERTREAFF
V: TRBV4-3; J: TRBJ2-2; D: TRBD1; DNA: TGCGCCAGCAGCCTCCAACACGAAAGGGGGCTAGGTTTGGGCACCGGGGAGCTGTTTTTT; CDR3: CASSLQHERGLGLGTGELFF